The 28 T cell receptor beta chains listed next were all sequenced from one sample in a study of CD8 T cells in ankylosing spondylitis. One entry per CDR3 protein results from TCRdb running MiXCR on the 5' RACE reads. The table records over 100,000 distinct CDR3 sequences, over 9.5% of them present only once. The sequencing sample was made of blood, either unsorted or a sorted T cell fraction (not recorded which). The receptors here all came from a female donor with ankylosing spondylitis or in good health (not recorded which).

This clonotype was found many times. The rearrangement links TRBV24-1 to TRBJ2-1, with D perhaps matching TRBD2 (6 bases). The CDR3 has 13 amino acids. Germline-derived CDR1 and CDR2 are KGHDR and SFDVKD. The ends were cut back, 9 bases at V and 4 bases at J, with 12 bases in the middle. CDR3 in amino acids: CATQGLSYNEQFF. CDR3 DNA: TGTGCCACCCAGGGACTCTCATACAATGAGCAGTTCTTC.

This clonotype was recorded many times. The gene calls are TRBV6-5 and TRBJ1-1; unclear D gene. Trimming left V 10 bases short and J 1 base short, with 10 bases between. This CDR3 is 12 amino acids long. Germline lookup yields CDR1 MNHEY and CDR2 SVGAGI. The CDR3 DNA is TGTGCCACCCTTGGAACGAACACTGAAGCTTTCTTT. Residues: CATLGTNTEAFF.

This clonotype was picked up a small number of times. In DNA form, the CDR3 reads TGCAGTGCTAGAGACTCCAGGGAGGCGGGGCAGTTCTTC. Translated: CSARDSREAGQFF. This sequence joins TRBV20-1 and TRBJ2-1; weak D call: TRBD2 (6 bases). CDR3 length equals 13 residues. V gave up 0 bases and J gave up 12 bases, with 15 bases separating them. Germline CDR1 is DFQATT and CDR2 is SNEGSKA (reference sequence).

This clonotype was observed at least ten times. This chain joins TRBV5-1 and TRBJ1-1, with D hard to call. The V gene lost 2 bases and the J gene lost 0 bases, with 8 bases spanning the gap. CDR1 is SGHRS, CDR2 YFSETQ, per germline. The CDR3 covers 14 residues. CDR3 in amino acids: CASSFEHLNTEAFF. The CDR3 DNA sequence: TGCGCCAGCAGCTTCGAACATTTGAACACTGAAGCTTTCTTT.

This clonotype has at least ten counts. The rearrangement joins TRBV12-3 or TRBV12-4 to TRBJ1-5; TRBD1 agrees at 9 bases. The V segment lost 6 bases and the J segment 1 base; nucleotides outside the gene matches: 10. The length of the CDR3 is 17 residues. The CDR3 reads CASSPGGGQGSNQPQHF. In DNA form, the CDR3 reads TGTGCCAGCAGCCCAGGAGGGGGACAGGGAAGCAATCAGCCCCAGCATTTT.

This chain connects TRBV15 to TRBJ1-2; D is possibly TRBD1 (6 bases). V lost 5 bases to trimming and J lost 5 bases, with 9 bases between them. Germline values: CDR1 LNHNV, CDR2 YYDKDF (reference sequence). The CDR3 sequence is 12 residues long. CDR3: CATSGTTYGYTF. CDR3 bases: TGTGCCACCAGCGGGACAACGTATGGCTACACCTTC.

This clonotype showed up many times. V usage is TRBV7-9 and J usage is TRBJ2-1; 9 bases are shared with TRBD2. V dropped 3 bases and J dropped 7; count of bases not matched to a gene: 7. Looked up from germline, CDR1 is SEHNR and CDR2 is FQNEAQ (reference sequence). The CDR3 consists of 15 residues. The CDR3 protein is CASSLAGGPWNEQFF. The DNA of the CDR3 is TGTGCCAGCAGCTTGGCGGGGGGGCCCTGGAATGAGCAGTTCTTC.

This clonotype was detected many times. This chain joins TRBV20-1 and TRBJ2-1; 7 positions match TRBD2. Trimming removed 5 bases from V and 1 base from J; junction bases left unmatched: 2. The CDR3 has 13 residues. Germline-derived CDR1 and CDR2 are DFQATT and SNEGSKA (reference sequence). For the CDR3, the DNA is TGCAGTGCTTGGACTAGTTCCTACAATGAGCAGTTCTTC. It encodes CSAWTSSYNEQFF.

This clonotype came up a few times. The chain links TRBV5-1 to TRBJ1-5; possibly TRBD1 for D (5 bases). The CDR3 is made up of 14 amino acids. V lost 4 bases and J lost 5, with 13 bases in between. In germline, CDR1 is SGHRS, CDR2 YFSETQ. CDR3 nucleotides: TGCGCCAGCAGCCCCGGTGGGGGGGATCAGCCCCAGCATTTT. Amino acid sequence: CASSPGGGDQPQHF.

This clonotype has ten or more counts. The chain couples TRBV15 to TRBJ2-1; 8 bases map to TRBD2. Losses at the gene ends were 0 bases for V and 11 bases for J; bases not matched to a gene: 6. The germline V gene encodes CDR1 LNHNV and CDR2 YYDKDF (reference sequence). The CDR3 extends over 14 amino acids. The CDR3 coding sequence is TGTGCCACCAGCAGAGATCTAGTAGCGGGAAAGCAGTTCTTC. As protein: CATSRDLVAGKQFF.

This clonotype was counted at least ten times. This chain uses TRBV20-1 with TRBJ1-3; D is unclear. In germline, CDR1 is DFQATT, CDR2 SNEGSKA (reference sequence). With 4 bases removed from V and 3 bases from J, the gap between germline ends came to 13 bases. CDR3 length: 14 amino acids. This CDR3 reads CSANVRGGGNTIYF. CDR3 in DNA: TGCAGTGCTAATGTACGGGGTGGTGGAAACACCATATATTTT.

This clonotype has at least ten counts. This rearrangement joins TRBV5-1 to TRBJ2-2; D may be TRBD1 or TRBD2 (5 bases each). Between the trimmed V and J ends, which lost 7 bases and 5 bases, there was a span of 15 bases. Germline V gene sequence: CDR1 SGHRS, CDR2 YFSETQ. CDR3 length equals 14 residues. The CDR3 loop is CASQRGLGTGELFF. DNA for the CDR3: TGCGCCAGCCAACGGGGCCTGGGGACCGGGGAGCTGTTTTTT.

The V and J genes are TRBV3-1 and TRBJ1-5; TRBD1 is a possible D gene (6 bases). This CDR3 is 15 amino acids long. V was cut by 10 bases and J by 3 bases, with 19 bases left in between. Germline V lookup: CDR1 LGHDT, CDR2 YNNKEL (reference sequence). The CDR3 sequence: CATCQGGALNQPQHF. The CDR3 DNA sequence: TGTGCCACCTGCCAAGGGGGGGCCCTCAATCAGCCCCAGCATTTT.

This clonotype was seen ten or more times. The chain employs TRBV20-1 and TRBJ1-5; D call uncertain. V was trimmed by 6 bases and J by 3 bases, leaving 12 bases between them. This CDR3 region has 13 residues. Germline V gene sequence: CDR1 DFQATT, CDR2 SNEGSKA (reference sequence). CDR3 DNA sequence: TGCAGTGCGCACCGTGGACCCAATCAGCCCCAGCATTTT. The encoded protein is CSAHRGPNQPQHF.

This clonotype has ten or more counts. V gene TRBV20-1 combines with J gene TRBJ2-1; 14 bases match TRBD2. The CDR3 totals 18 residues. The V segment lost 3 bases and the J segment 0 bases; nucleotides outside the gene matches: 7. Germline-derived CDR1 and CDR2 are DFQATT and SNEGSKA (reference sequence). DNA of the CDR3: TGCAGTGCTAGGGGGACTAGCGGGGGCCCCAGCTCCTACAATGAGCAGTTCTTC. It is translated as CSARGTSGGPSSYNEQFF.

The table lists this clonotype with many counts. The chain couples TRBV12-3 or TRBV12-4 to TRBJ1-1; D call uncertain. The CDR3 is 11 amino acids. V was cut by 9 bases and J by 1 base, with 6 bases left in between. CDR3 sequence (DNA): TGTGCCAGTTCTGAGAACACTGAAGCTTTCTTT. Amino acids: CASSENTEAFF.

Ten or more counts support this clonotype. The V and J genes are TRBV30 and TRBJ2-7; tentative D call: TRBD2 (5 bases). With 0 bases removed from V and 4 bases from J, the gap between germline ends came to 7 bases. There are 12 residues in the CDR3. Germline CDR1 and CDR2: GTSNPN and SVGIG (reference sequence). The CDR3 coding sequence is TGTGCCTGGAGTGTCGGGGAGTACGAGCAGTACTTC. It encodes CAWSVGEYEQYF.

This clonotype was picked up many times. The chain recombines TRBV4-1 with TRBJ1-5, with D unclear. There are 13 residues in the CDR3. Trimming cost V 2 bases and J 3 bases, with 5 bases left between them. CDR1 is MGHRA, CDR2 YSYEKL, per germline. CDR3 protein: CASSQIVNQPQHF. The DNA for the CDR3 is TGCGCCAGCAGCCAAATTGTCAATCAGCCCCAGCATTTT.

The sample holds many counts of this clonotype. The chain combines TRBV7-3 with TRBJ2-3, with a possible D match to TRBD1 (6 bases). Trimming left V 4 bases short and J 4 bases short, with 21 bases between. Germline loops: CDR1 SGHTA, CDR2 FQGTGA. This CDR3 is built from 17 residues. The CDR3 region is CASSSGTSVRFADTQYF. DNA for the CDR3: TGTGCCAGCAGCTCAGGGACATCTGTACGTTTCGCAGATACGCAGTATTTT.

Only a few counts were recorded for this clonotype. The chain joins TRBV28 to TRBJ2-6; D not resolved. The V end was cut by 3 bases, the J end by 4 bases, with 10 bases between. This CDR3 contains 15 residues. CDR1 and CDR2 (germline): MDHEN, SYDVKM. The DNA for the CDR3 is TGTGCCAGCAGTTTGGGTACTTACGGGGCCAACGTCCTGACTTTC. Amino acid sequence: CASSLGTYGANVLTF.

The chain uses TRBV7-2 and TRBJ2-7; no firm D call. This CDR3 is built from 15 residues. The germline CDR1 and CDR2 sequences are SGHTA and FQGNSA. The V gene lost 3 bases and the J gene lost 2 bases, with 14 bases spanning the gap. The CDR3 protein is CASSFVSQSAYEQYF. In DNA form, the CDR3 reads TGTGCCAGCAGCTTCGTGTCTCAATCCGCCTACGAGCAGTACTTC.

This clonotype was detected ten times or more. V and J are TRBV12-3 or TRBV12-4 and TRBJ2-1, with D tentatively TRBD1 (6 bases). The V end lost 6 bases, the J end lost 1 base, and 10 bases lay between the germline ends. This CDR3 is built from 14 residues. CDR3 residues: CASSKQGSYNEQFF. CDR3 nucleotides: TGTGCCAGCAGCAAACAGGGTTCCTACAATGAGCAGTTCTTC.

This clonotype was seen ten or more times. The chain is built from TRBV4-2 and TRBJ2-1; 10 bases map to TRBD2. CDR3 length: 15 residues. With V trimmed by 0 bases and J by 10 bases, 6 bases remained unmatched. CDR1 is LGHNA, CDR2 YNFKEQ, per germline. CDR3 region: CASSQDRLAGAEQFF. In DNA, the CDR3 is TGTGCCAGCAGCCAAGATCGCCTAGCGGGAGCCGAGCAGTTCTTC.

The sample holds many counts of this clonotype. This chain joins TRBV6-1 and TRBJ2-3; D may be TRBD1 or TRBD2 (5 bases each). The CDR3 covers 16 residues. Germline CDR1 is MNHNS and CDR2 is SASEGT. V lost 8 bases and J 6 bases, leaving 24 bases between the germline ends. The CDR3 loop reads CASASRDQTFPDTQYF. DNA for the CDR3: TGTGCCAGCGCATCCCGGGACCAAACTTTCCCCGATACGCAGTATTTT.

This clonotype was detected many times. V gene TRBV2 combines with J gene TRBJ2-1; D is undetermined. The CDR3 totals 16 residues. Trimming shortened V by 7 bases and J by 0 bases, and 16 bases separated the two germline ends. Looked up from germline, CDR1 is SNHLY and CDR2 is FYNNEI. In DNA, the CDR3 is TGTGCCAGCACTGATTCGACGCAGAGCTCCTACAATGAGCAGTTCTTC. As protein: CASTDSTQSSYNEQFF.

This clonotype was recorded at least ten times. The J gene is TRBJ2-7, the V gene TRBV20-1; D perhaps matches TRBD2 (5 bases). This CDR3 has 14 residues. V gave up 0 bases and J gave up 0 bases, with 9 bases separating them. Germline loops: CDR1 DFQATT, CDR2 SNEGSKA (reference sequence). Written as DNA, the CDR3 is TGCAGTGCTAGAGAAGGGCGGGTCTCCTACGAGCAGTACTTC. Amino acid sequence: CSAREGRVSYEQYF.

This clonotype appeared many times. The chain uses TRBV7-2 and TRBJ1-6; weak D call: TRBD1 (6 bases). V lost 2 bases and J 8 bases, leaving 13 bases between the germline ends. Per the germline V gene, CDR1 is SGHTA and CDR2 is FQGNSA. The CDR3 is 15 residues long. As DNA, the CDR3 is TGTGCCAGCAGCTTACAGTCAGGGGAGGATTCACCCCTCCACTTT. This codes for CASSLQSGEDSPLHF.

This clonotype was counted ten times or more. The chain has TRBV20-1 and TRBJ2-4, with 9 bases identical to TRBD1. The CDR3 contains 14 residues. Germline CDR1 and CDR2: DFQATT and SNEGSKA (reference sequence). V gave up 6 bases and J gave up 4 bases; unmatched junction bases: 7. CDR3 amino acids: CSAKAGTGKNIQYF. For the CDR3, the DNA is TGCAGTGCCAAAGCCGGGACAGGGAAAAACATTCAGTACTTC.